The rows below give T cell receptor beta chains drawn from one sample of a study of cytomegalovirus exposure and HLA in healthy donors. Clones were sequenced by immunoSEQ multiplex PCR, and TCRdb holds only the in-frame ones, with some missing. The sample lists about 160,000 clones, more than 65% occurring once. The source material was PBMCs. The receptor source for this set is a man aged 30 to 45 in good health and CMV-seronegative. Each CDR3 is given with its conserved first and last residue. Fields, in order: V gene, D gene, clone size, J gene, CDR3 protein, CDR3 DNA. A D gene is named only where the DNA matches it firmly. Clone sizes are given selectively: once, few, many, or a class where the clone is expanded.

v_call: TRBV30; d_call: TRBD2; clone_size: .; j_call: TRBJ2-3; cdr3_aa: CAWSAGLAGVDTQYF; cdr3_nt: TGTGCCTGGAGTGCGGGACTAGCGGGAGTAGATACGCAGTATTTT
v_call: TRBV5-1; d_call: TRBD1; clone_size: .; j_call: TRBJ2-7; cdr3_aa: CASSSDGQVGYEQYF; cdr3_nt: TGCGCCAGCAGCTCGGATGGACAGGTGGGGTACGAGCAGTACTTC
v_call: TRBV19; d_call: .; clone_size: .; j_call: TRBJ1-1; cdr3_aa: CASKGLGTTNTEAFF; cdr3_nt: TGTGCCAGTAAAGGCCTTGGGACTACGAACACTGAAGCTTTCTTT
v_call: TRBV27; d_call: TRBD2; clone_size: .; j_call: TRBJ2-3; cdr3_aa: CASSLVAGGGTDTQYF; cdr3_nt: TGTGCCAGCAGTTTAGTGGCGGGGGGGGGCACAGATACGCAGTATTTT
v_call: TRBV28; d_call: .; clone_size: .; j_call: TRBJ1-1; cdr3_aa: CASSVRGRGTEAFF; cdr3_nt: TGTGCCAGCAGCGTTAGGGGGAGAGGCACTGAAGCTTTCTTT
v_call: TRBV6-1; d_call: .; clone_size: .; j_call: TRBJ1-4; cdr3_aa: CASRVGGSEKLFF; cdr3_nt: TGTGCCAGCAGAGTTGGGGGCTCTGAAAAACTGTTTTTT
v_call: TRBV10-2; d_call: .; clone_size: .; j_call: TRBJ2-7; cdr3_aa: CASSGQVLSYEQYF; cdr3_nt: TGCGCCAGCAGTGGACAGGTACTTTCCTACGAGCAGTACTTC
v_call: TRBV28; d_call: .; clone_size: .; j_call: TRBJ1-3; cdr3_aa: CASSLMSTGNTIYF; cdr3_nt: TGTGCCAGCAGTTTAATGAGTACTGGAAACACCATATATTTT
v_call: TRBV7-9; d_call: .; clone_size: .; j_call: TRBJ1-4; cdr3_aa: CASSFLNSATEKLFF; cdr3_nt: TGTGCCAGCAGCTTTTTGAACAGTGCGACTGAAAAACTGTTTTTT
v_call: TRBV27; d_call: .; clone_size: .; j_call: TRBJ2-7; cdr3_aa: CASSKRDSYEQYF; cdr3_nt: TGTGCCAGCAGTAAACGGGACTCCTACGAGCAGTACTTC
v_call: TRBV27; d_call: TRBD1; clone_size: .; j_call: TRBJ2-7; cdr3_aa: CASRGTGQYEQYF; cdr3_nt: TGTGCCAGCAGGGGGACAGGGCAGTACGAGCAGTACTTC
v_call: TRBV11-2; d_call: .; clone_size: .; j_call: TRBJ2-3; cdr3_aa: CASSLGAGTDTQYF; cdr3_nt: TGTGCCAGCAGCTTAGGGGCCGGCACAGATACGCAGTATTTT
v_call: TRBV14; d_call: .; clone_size: .; j_call: TRBJ2-1; cdr3_aa: CASSPKPQHHSYNEQFF; cdr3_nt: TGTGCCAGCAGCCCCAAACCCCAACACCACTCCTACAATGAGCAGTTCTTC
v_call: TRBV4-1; d_call: .; clone_size: .; j_call: TRBJ2-5; cdr3_aa: CASSQTAQYQETQYF; cdr3_nt: TGCGCCAGCAGCCAAACAGCCCAGTACCAAGAGACCCAGTACTTC
v_call: TRBV19; d_call: TRBD2; clone_size: once; j_call: TRBJ2-7; cdr3_aa: CASSIGTSGKTNYEQYF; cdr3_nt: TGTGCCAGTAGTATAGGGACTAGCGGTAAGACTAACTACGAGCAGTACTTC
v_call: TRBV11-2; d_call: TRBD1; clone_size: .; j_call: TRBJ1-4; cdr3_aa: CASSPHGTGQEKLFF; cdr3_nt: TGTGCCAGCAGCCCGCATGGGACAGGGCAGGAAAAACTGTTTTTT
v_call: TRBV28; d_call: TRBD1; clone_size: .; j_call: TRBJ1-5; cdr3_aa: CASSRTGGGQPQHF; cdr3_nt: TGTGCCAGCAGCAGGACAGGGGGCGGTCAGCCCCAGCATTTT
v_call: TRBV6-5; d_call: .; clone_size: .; j_call: TRBJ2-7; cdr3_aa: CASSYSQGYEQYF; cdr3_nt: TGTGCCAGCAGTTACTCACAGGGCTACGAGCAGTACTTC
v_call: TRBV28; d_call: .; clone_size: .; j_call: TRBJ1-5; cdr3_aa: CASEGGQPQHF; cdr3_nt: TGTGCCAGCGAAGGGGGTCAGCCCCAGCATTTT
v_call: TRBV30; d_call: .; clone_size: once; j_call: TRBJ2-1; cdr3_aa: CAWSSQGGEQFF; cdr3_nt: TGTGCCTGGAGTTCCCAGGGGGGTGAGCAGTTCTTC
v_call: TRBV19; d_call: .; clone_size: .; j_call: TRBJ1-1; cdr3_aa: CASSPDGRFGEAFF; cdr3_nt: TGTGCCAGTAGCCCCGACGGAAGATTCGGGGAAGCTTTCTTT
v_call: TRBV10-3; d_call: .; clone_size: .; j_call: TRBJ2-2; cdr3_aa: CAITRERTGELFF; cdr3_nt: TGTGCCATCACGAGAGAACGCACCGGGGAGCTGTTTTTT
v_call: TRBV7-9; d_call: TRBD1; clone_size: .; j_call: TRBJ1-5; cdr3_aa: CASSLGVGQGTNQPQHF; cdr3_nt: TGTGCCAGCAGCTTAGGTGTGGGACAGGGGACGAATCAGCCCCAGCATTTT
v_call: TRBV4-1; d_call: .; clone_size: .; j_call: TRBJ2-7; cdr3_aa: CASSQDTISGFGVYEQYF; cdr3_nt: TGCGCCAGCAGCCAAGATACGATTTCAGGCTTCGGCGTTTACGAGCAGTACTTC
v_call: TRBV7-6; d_call: TRBD1; clone_size: .; j_call: TRBJ1-2; cdr3_aa: CASSDGTGDYGYTF; cdr3_nt: TGTGCCAGCAGCGACGGGACAGGGGACTATGGCTACACCTTC
v_call: TRBV5-1; d_call: .; clone_size: few; j_call: TRBJ1-4; cdr3_aa: CASTTGGAINEKLFF; cdr3_nt: TGCGCCAGCACCACGGGAGGCGCCATTAATGAAAAACTGTTTTTT
v_call: TRBV30; d_call: .; clone_size: .; j_call: TRBJ1-4; cdr3_aa: CAWTPAAFNEKLFF; cdr3_nt: TGTGCCTGGACCCCCGCGGCCTTTAATGAAAAACTGTTTTTT
v_call: TRBV2; d_call: TRBD2; clone_size: .; j_call: TRBJ2-1; cdr3_aa: CASSEALAGGGNEQFF; cdr3_nt: TGTGCCAGCAGTGAGGCACTAGCGGGAGGTGGAAATGAGCAGTTCTTC
v_call: TRBV6-5; d_call: .; clone_size: once; j_call: TRBJ2-1; cdr3_aa: CASSYSSGISYNEQFF; cdr3_nt: TGTGCCAGCAGTTACTCGAGTGGTATATCCTACAATGAGCAGTTCTTC
v_call: TRBV27; d_call: .; clone_size: .; j_call: TRBJ2-6; cdr3_aa: CASSGHRAPGANVLTF; cdr3_nt: TGTGCCAGCAGTGGTCACAGGGCTCCTGGGGCCAACGTCCTGACTTTC
v_call: TRBV7-9; d_call: TRBD2; clone_size: .; j_call: TRBJ2-5; cdr3_aa: CASRSRGGGASETQYF; cdr3_nt: TGTGCCAGCAGGTCACGCGGCGGGGGGGCGTCAGAGACCCAGTACTTC
v_call: TRBV30; d_call: TRBD1; clone_size: .; j_call: TRBJ2-7; cdr3_aa: CAWRTGGTYEQYF; cdr3_nt: TGTGCCTGGAGGACAGGGGGCACCTACGAGCAGTACTTC
v_call: TRBV18; d_call: TRBD2; clone_size: once; j_call: TRBJ2-7; cdr3_aa: CASSPSLGRAGGTYEQYF; cdr3_nt: TGTGCCAGCTCACCCTCACTGGGTAGGGCGGGAGGAACCTACGAGCAGTACTTC